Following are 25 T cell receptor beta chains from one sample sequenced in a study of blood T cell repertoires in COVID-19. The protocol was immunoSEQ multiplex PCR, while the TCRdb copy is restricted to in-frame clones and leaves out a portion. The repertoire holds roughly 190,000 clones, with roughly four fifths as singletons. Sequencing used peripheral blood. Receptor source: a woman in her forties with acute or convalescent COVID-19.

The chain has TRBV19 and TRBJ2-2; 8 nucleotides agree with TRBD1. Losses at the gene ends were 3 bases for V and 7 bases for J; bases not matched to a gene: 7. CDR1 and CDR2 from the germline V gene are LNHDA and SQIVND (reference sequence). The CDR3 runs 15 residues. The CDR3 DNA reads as TGTGCCAGTAGTATTCGTCGGACAGGGCTCGGGGAGCTGTTTTTT. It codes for CASSIRRTGLGELFF.

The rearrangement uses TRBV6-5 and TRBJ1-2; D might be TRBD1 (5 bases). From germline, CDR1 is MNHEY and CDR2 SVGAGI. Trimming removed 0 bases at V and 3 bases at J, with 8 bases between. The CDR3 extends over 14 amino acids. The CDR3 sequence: CASSYSGTYYGYTF. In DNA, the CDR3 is TGTGCCAGCAGTTACTCAGGGACTTACTATGGCTACACCTTC.

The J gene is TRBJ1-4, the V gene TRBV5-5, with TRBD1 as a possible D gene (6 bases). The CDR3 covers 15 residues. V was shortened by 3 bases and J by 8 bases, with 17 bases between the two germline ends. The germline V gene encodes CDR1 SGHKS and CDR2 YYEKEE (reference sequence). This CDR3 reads CASSSVHRVGEKLFF. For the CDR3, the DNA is TGTGCCAGCAGCTCAGTTCACAGGGTGGGAGAAAAACTGTTTTTT.

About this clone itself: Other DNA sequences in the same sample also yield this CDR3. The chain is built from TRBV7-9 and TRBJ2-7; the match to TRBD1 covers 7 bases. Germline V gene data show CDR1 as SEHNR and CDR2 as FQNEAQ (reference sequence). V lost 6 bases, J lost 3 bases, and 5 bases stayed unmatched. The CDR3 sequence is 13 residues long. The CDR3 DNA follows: TGTGCCAGCAGTCCACGACAGGGCTACGAGCAGTACTTC. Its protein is CASSPRQGYEQYF.

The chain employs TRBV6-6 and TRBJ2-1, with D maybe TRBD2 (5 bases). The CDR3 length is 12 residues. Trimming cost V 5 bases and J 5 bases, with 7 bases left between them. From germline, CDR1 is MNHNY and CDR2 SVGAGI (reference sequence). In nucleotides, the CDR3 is TGTGCCAGCAGTCTAGCCCACAATGAGCAGTTCTTC. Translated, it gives CASSLAHNEQFF.

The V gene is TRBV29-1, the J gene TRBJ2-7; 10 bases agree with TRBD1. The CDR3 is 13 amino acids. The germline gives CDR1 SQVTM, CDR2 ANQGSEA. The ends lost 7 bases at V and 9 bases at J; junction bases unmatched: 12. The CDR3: CSGSPGQGLRQYF. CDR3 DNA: TGCAGCGGGTCCCCGGGACAGGGGCTCCGGCAGTACTTC.

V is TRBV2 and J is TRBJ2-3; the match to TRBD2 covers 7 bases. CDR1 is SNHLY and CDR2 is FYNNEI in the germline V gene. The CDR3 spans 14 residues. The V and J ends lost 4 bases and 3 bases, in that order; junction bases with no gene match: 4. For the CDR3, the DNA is TGTGCCAGCAGTGCAGCGGGGCGGACAGATACGCAGTATTTT. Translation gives CASSAAGRTDTQYF.

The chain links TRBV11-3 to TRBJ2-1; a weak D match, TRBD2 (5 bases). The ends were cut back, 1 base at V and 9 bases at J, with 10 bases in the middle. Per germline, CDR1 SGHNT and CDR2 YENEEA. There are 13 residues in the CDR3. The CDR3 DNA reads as TGTGCCAGCAGCTTAGCAGCGGAGCGTGAGCAGTTCTTC. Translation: CASSLAAEREQFF.

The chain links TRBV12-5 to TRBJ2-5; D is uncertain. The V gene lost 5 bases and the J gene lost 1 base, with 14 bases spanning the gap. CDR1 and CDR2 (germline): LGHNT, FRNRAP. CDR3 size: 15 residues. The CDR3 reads CASGTSRGPQETQYF. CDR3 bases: TGTGCTAGTGGTACCTCACGAGGCCCCCAAGAGACCCAGTACTTC. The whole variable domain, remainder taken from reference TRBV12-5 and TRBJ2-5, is DARVTQTPRHKVTEMGQEVTMRCQPILGHNTVFWYRQTMMQGLELLAYFRNRAPLDDSGMPKDRFSAEMPDATLATLKIQPSEPRDSAVYFCASGTSRGPQETQYFGPGTRLLVL.

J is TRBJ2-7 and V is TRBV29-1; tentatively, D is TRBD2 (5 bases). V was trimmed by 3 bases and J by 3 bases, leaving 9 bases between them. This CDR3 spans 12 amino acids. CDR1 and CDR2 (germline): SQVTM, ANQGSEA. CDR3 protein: CSVEYGNYEQYF. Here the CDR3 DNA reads TGCAGCGTTGAGTACGGGAACTACGAGCAGTACTTC.

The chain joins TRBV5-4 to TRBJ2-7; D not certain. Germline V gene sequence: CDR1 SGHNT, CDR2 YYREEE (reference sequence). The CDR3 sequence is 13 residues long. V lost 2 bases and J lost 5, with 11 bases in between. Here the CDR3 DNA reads TGTGCCAGCAGCTTACAGAATTCCCACGAGCAGTACTTC. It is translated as CASSLQNSHEQYF.

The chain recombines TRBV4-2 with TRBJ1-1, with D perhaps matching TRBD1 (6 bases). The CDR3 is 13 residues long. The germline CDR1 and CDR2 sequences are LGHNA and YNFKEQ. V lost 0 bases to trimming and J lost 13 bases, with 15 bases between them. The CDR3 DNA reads TGTGCCAGCAGCCAAGATAGGGAACAGGGTTTTTTCTTT. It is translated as CASSQDREQGFFF.

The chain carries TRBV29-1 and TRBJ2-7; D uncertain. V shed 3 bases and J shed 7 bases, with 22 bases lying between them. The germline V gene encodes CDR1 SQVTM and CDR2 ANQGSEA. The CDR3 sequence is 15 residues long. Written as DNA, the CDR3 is TGCAGCGTTGAGTTAGCCGGCCCTGGATTTGTAGAGCAGTACTTC. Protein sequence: CSVELAGPGFVEQYF.

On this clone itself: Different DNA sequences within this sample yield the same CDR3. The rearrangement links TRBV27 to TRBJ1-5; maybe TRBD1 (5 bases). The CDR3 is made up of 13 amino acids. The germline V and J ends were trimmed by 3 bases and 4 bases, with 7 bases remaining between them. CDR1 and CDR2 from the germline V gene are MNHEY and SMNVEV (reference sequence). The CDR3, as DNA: TGTGCCAGCAGTTTGCAGGGAAATCAGCCCCAGCATTTT. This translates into CASSLQGNQPQHF.

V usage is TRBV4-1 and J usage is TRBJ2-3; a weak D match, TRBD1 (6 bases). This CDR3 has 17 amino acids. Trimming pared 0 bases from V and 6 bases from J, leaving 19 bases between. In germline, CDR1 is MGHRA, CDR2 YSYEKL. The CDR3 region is CASSQDQGQARADTQYF. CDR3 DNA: TGCGCCAGCAGCCAAGATCAGGGGCAGGCTCGGGCGGATACGCAGTATTTT.

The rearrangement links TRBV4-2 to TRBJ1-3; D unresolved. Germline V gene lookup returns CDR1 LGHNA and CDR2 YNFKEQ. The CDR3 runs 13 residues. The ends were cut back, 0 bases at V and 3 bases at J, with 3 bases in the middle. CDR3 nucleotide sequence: TGTGCCAGCAGCCAAGACTTTGGAAACACCATATATTTT. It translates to CASSQDFGNTIYF.

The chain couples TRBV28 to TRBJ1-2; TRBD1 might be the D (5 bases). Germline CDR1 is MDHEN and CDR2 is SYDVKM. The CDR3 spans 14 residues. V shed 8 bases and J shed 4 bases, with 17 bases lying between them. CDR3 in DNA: TGTGCCAGCGGATATACTGGGCAGGGCTATGGCTACACCTTC. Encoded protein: CASGYTGQGYGYTF.

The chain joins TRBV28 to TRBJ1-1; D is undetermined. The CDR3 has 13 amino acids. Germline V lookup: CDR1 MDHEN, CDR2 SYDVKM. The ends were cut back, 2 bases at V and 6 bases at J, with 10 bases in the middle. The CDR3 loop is CASSLGESAEAFF. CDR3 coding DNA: TGTGCCAGCAGTTTAGGGGAGTCGGCTGAAGCTTTCTTT.

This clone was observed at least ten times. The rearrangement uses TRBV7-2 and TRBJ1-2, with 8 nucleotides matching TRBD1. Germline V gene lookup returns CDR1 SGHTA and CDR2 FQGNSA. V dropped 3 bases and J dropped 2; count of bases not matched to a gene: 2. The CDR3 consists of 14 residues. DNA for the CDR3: TGTGCCAGCAGCTTTACAGGGGGAAACTATGGCTACACCTTC. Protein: CASSFTGGNYGYTF.

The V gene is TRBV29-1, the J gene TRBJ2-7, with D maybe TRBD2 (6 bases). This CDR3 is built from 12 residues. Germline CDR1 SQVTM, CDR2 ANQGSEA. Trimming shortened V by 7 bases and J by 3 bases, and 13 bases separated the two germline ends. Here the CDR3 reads CSAATGSYEQYF. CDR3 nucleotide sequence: TGCAGCGCCGCAACCGGGAGCTACGAGCAGTACTTC.

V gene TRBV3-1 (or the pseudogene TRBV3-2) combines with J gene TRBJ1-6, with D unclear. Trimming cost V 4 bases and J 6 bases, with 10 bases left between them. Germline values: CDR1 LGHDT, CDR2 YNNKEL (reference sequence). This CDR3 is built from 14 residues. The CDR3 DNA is TGTGCCAGCAGCCCACCCGGGATTAATTCACCCCTCCACTTT. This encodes CASSPPGINSPLHF.

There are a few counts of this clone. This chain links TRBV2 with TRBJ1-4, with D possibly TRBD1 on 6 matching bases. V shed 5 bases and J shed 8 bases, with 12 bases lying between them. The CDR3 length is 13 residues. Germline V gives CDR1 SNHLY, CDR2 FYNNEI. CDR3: CASSTQGVEKLFF. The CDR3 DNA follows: TGTGCCAGCAGTACACAGGGAGTCGAAAAACTGTTTTTT.

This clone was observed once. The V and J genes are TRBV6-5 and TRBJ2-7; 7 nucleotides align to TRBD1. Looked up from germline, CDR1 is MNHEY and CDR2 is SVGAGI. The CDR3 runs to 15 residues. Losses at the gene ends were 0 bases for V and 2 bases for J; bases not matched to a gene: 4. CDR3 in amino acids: CASSYSTQGAYEQYF. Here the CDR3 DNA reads TGTGCCAGCAGTTACTCGACCCAGGGGGCCTACGAGCAGTACTTC.

CDR3 sequence reads: CAWSITANQPQHF. The DNA of the CDR3 is TGTGCCTGGAGTATAACTGCGAATCAGCCCCAGCATTTT. The chain joins TRBV30 to TRBJ1-5; D is unclear. CDR3 size: 13 residues. V dropped 2 bases and J dropped 4 bases, with 9 bases sitting between them. Per the germline V gene, CDR1 is GTSNPN and CDR2 is SVGIG (reference sequence).

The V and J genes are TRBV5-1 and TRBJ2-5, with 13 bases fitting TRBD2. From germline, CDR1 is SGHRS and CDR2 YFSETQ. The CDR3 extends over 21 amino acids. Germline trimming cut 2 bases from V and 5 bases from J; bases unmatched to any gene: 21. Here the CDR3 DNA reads TGCGCCAGCAGCTTCAGAACTCGGGGACTAGCGGGACACGCACGTTGGGAGACCCAGTACTTC. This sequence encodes CASSFRTRGLAGHARWETQYF.